The 25 T cell receptor beta chains presented below share a single source sample, sequenced in a study of CXCR3-negative and CXCR3-positive naive CD8 T cells. Via 5' RACE with UMI labels, TRB cDNA libraries were prepared. Following a re-call of the 5' RACE reads, TCRdb has one entry per CDR3 protein and lacks DNA. The ten most abundant clones cover 0.29% of a sample with over 100,000 distinct CDR3 sequences. The material sequenced was naive CXCR3- CD8+ T cells from blood. Sample subset: CD45RO-CCR7+CD27+CD95- naive CD8+ T cells lacking CXCR3 (TNR3-). Receptors originate from a human donor in good health. Some clones in this sample may be carry-over from other donors' samples.

The CDR3 protein is CASSALKNIQYF. This chain links TRBV9 with TRBJ2-4. CDR3 length equals 12 residues. Germline V gives CDR1 SGDLS, CDR2 YYNGEE.

V usage is TRBV7-9 and J usage is TRBJ2-5; the TCRdb D gene call, TRBD2, has no DNA to confirm it. The CDR3 is 18 residues long. Germline lookup yields CDR1 SEHNR and CDR2 FQNEAQ (reference sequence). The CDR3 here is CASIGRSLRGSTKETQYF. Drawing the rest from reference TRBV7-9 and TRBJ2-5, the complete variable domain is DTGVSQNPRHKITKRGQNVTFRCDPISEHNRLYWYRQTLGQGPEFLTYFQNEAQLEKSRLLSDRFSAERPKGSFSTLEIQRTEQGDSAMYLCASIGRSLRGSTKETQYFGPGTRLLVL.

The chain employs TRBV20-1 and TRBJ2-7. From germline, CDR1 is DFQATT and CDR2 SNEGSKA (reference sequence). This CDR3 has 11 amino acids. CDR3 sequence: CSARDAGEQYF.

The CDR3 sequence: CASSLDTGVSNQPQHF. The chain recombines TRBV5-4 with TRBJ1-5; the TCRdb D gene call, TRBD1, has no DNA to confirm it. CDR3 size: 16 residues. Per germline, CDR1 SGHNT and CDR2 YYREEE (reference sequence). The full variable domain, in which reference TRBV5-4 and TRBJ1-5 provide the parts outside the CDR3, is ETGVTQSPTHLIKTRGQQVTLRCSSQSGHNTVSWYQQALGQGPQFIFQYYREEENGRGNFPPRFSGLQFPNYSSELNVNALELDDSALYLCASSLDTGVSNQPQHFGDGTRLSIL.

V gene TRBV5-5 combines with J gene TRBJ2-5; TCRdb proposes TRBD2, but this gene call is untestable without DNA. The germline V gene encodes CDR1 SGHKS and CDR2 YYEKEE (reference sequence). This CDR3 has 16 amino acids. The CDR3 loop reads CASSRGGPALQETQYF.

The chain joins TRBV6-5 to TRBJ2-5; as DNA is missing, the TRBD2 call by TCRdb cannot be tested. The germline V gene has CDR1 MNHEY and CDR2 SVGAGI. This CDR3 is 14 amino acids long. The CDR3 protein is CASRVAGLQETQYF.

V and J are TRBV7-9 and TRBJ2-5. This CDR3 has 16 amino acids. In germline, CDR1 is SEHNR, CDR2 FQNEAQ (reference sequence). CDR3 loop: CASSPSYGSTRETQYF.

This chain uses TRBV7-6 with TRBJ2-5; lacking DNA, the TRBD2 call made by TCRdb goes unchecked. The CDR3 is made up of 15 amino acids. CDR1 and CDR2 from the germline V gene are SGHVS and FNYEAQ. CDR3 loop: CASKSSSAPSETQYF.

The chain combines TRBV4-3 with TRBJ2-1; TCRdb selects TRBD2, and the lack of DNA leaves this call unchecked. CDR3 length: 16 amino acids. From germline, CDR1 is LGHNA and CDR2 YSLEER. The CDR3 loop reads CASSQDRLAGANEQFF.

The genes are TRBV2 and TRBJ1-1. This CDR3 has 17 amino acids. Germline assignment: CDR1 SNHLY and CDR2 FYNNEI. This CDR3 is CASSVTWSEKGITEAFF.

The gene calls are TRBV12-3 or TRBV12-4 and TRBJ1-2; the TCRdb call, TRBD1, lacks DNA for checking. This CDR3 comprises 14 residues. CDR3 loop: CASTLGSGVYGYTF.

The rearrangement uses TRBV27 and TRBJ2-3; checking the TCRdb D call of TRBD1 is not possible without DNA. The germline V gene encodes CDR1 MNHEY and CDR2 SMNVEV (reference sequence). This CDR3 has 17 amino acids. The CDR3 protein is CASSLSGAFSSTDTQYF.

The V gene is TRBV11-1, the J gene TRBJ2-1; TCRdb names TRBD1, which stays unverified in the absence of DNA. Germline loops: CDR1 SGHAT, CDR2 FQDESV (reference sequence). The CDR3 covers 15 residues. The CDR3 sequence: CASSLGGYLEHEQFF.

The rearrangement links TRBV7-9 to TRBJ1-3; TCRdb returns TRBD1, unconfirmable since there is no DNA. The CDR3 consists of 16 residues. Germline lookup yields CDR1 SEHNR and CDR2 FQNEAQ (reference sequence). The CDR3 loop is CASSPRTGEAGNTIYF. The full variable domain, completed using reference TRBV7-9 and TRBJ1-3, is DTGVSQNPRHKITKRGQNVTFRCDPISEHNRLYWYRQTLGQGPEFLTYFQNEAQLEKSRLLSDRFSAERPKGSFSTLEIQRTEQGDSAMYLCASSPRTGEAGNTIYFGEGSWLTVV.

V and J are TRBV3-1 and TRBJ2-2; the TCRdb D gene call, TRBD1, has no DNA to confirm it. The CDR3 has 22 residues. Germline lookup yields CDR1 LGHDT and CDR2 YNNKEL (reference sequence). CDR3 in amino acids: CASSQGITLSLSGQLITGELFF.

V usage is TRBV18 and J usage is TRBJ2-1; TCRdb gives TRBD1 as the D gene, but with no DNA this cannot be confirmed. CDR1 is KGHSH and CDR2 is LQKENI in the germline V gene. CDR3 length: 13 amino acids. The CDR3 loop reads CATRSADYNEQFF.

The J gene is TRBJ1-3, the V gene TRBV4-2; the TCRdb call, TRBD1, lacks DNA for checking. The CDR3 extends over 17 amino acids. Germline loops: CDR1 LGHNA, CDR2 YNFKEQ. The CDR3 here is CASSHDRVLGSGNTIYF.

The rearrangement joins TRBV10-3 to TRBJ2-3. The CDR3 totals 13 residues. Germline values: CDR1 ENHRY, CDR2 SYGVKD. CDR3 residues: CAISEWETDTQYF.

V usage is TRBV27 and J usage is TRBJ1-1; the D call from TCRdb, TRBD1, cannot be confirmed without DNA. Germline V lookup: CDR1 MNHEY, CDR2 SMNVEV (reference sequence). The CDR3 covers 15 residues. The CDR3 is CASSLSQGMNTEAFF.

This chain uses TRBV7-9 with TRBJ2-7; the TRBD2 assignment by TCRdb is unverifiable without DNA. Germline CDR1 and CDR2: SEHNR and FQNEAQ (reference sequence). This CDR3 has 15 amino acids. The CDR3 protein is CASSLLAGVSYEQYF.

V and J are TRBV4-1 and TRBJ2-3; TCRdb lists TRBD2, though no DNA is available to test this call. The CDR3 is 16 residues long. Germline lookup yields CDR1 MGHRA and CDR2 YSYEKL. The CDR3 loop is CASSQDGGGTLDTQYF.

The gene calls are TRBV9 and TRBJ1-1; TCRdb returns TRBD1, unconfirmable since there is no DNA. This CDR3 comprises 13 residues. Germline CDR1 and CDR2: SGDLS and YYNGEE. CDR3 amino acids: CASSPLSGAEAFF.

The genes are TRBV29-1 and TRBJ2-7. Germline CDR1 SQVTM, CDR2 ANQGSEA. The CDR3 has 13 amino acids. This CDR3 is CSVTQPNSYEQYF.

The chain has TRBV20-1 and TRBJ2-7. Germline values: CDR1 DFQATT, CDR2 SNEGSKA (reference sequence). The CDR3 extends over 13 amino acids. CDR3 residues: CSARLTISYEQYF.

The V call is TRBV15, the J call TRBJ1-5. CDR1 is LNHNV, CDR2 YYDKDF, per germline (reference sequence). The CDR3 sequence is 14 residues long. The CDR3: CATSRTRSNQPQHF. Drawing the rest from reference TRBV15 and TRBJ1-5, the complete variable domain is DAMVIQNPRYQVTQFGKPVTLSCSQTLNHNVMYWYQQKSSQAPKLLFHYYDKDFNNEADTPDNFQSRRPNTSFCFLDIRSPGLGDTAMYLCATSRTRSNQPQHFGDGTRLSIL.